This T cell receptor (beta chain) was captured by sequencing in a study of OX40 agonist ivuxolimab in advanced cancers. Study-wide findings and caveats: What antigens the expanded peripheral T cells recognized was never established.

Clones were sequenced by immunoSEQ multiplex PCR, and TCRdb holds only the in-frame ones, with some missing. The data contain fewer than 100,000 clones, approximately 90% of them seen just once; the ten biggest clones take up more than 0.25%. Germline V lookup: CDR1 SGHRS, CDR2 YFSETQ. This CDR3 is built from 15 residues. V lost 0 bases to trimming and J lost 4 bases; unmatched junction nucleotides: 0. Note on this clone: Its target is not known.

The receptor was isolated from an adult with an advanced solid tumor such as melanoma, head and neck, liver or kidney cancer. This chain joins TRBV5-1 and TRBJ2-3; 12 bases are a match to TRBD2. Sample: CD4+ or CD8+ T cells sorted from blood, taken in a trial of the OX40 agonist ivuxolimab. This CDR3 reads CASSLGLAGADTQYF. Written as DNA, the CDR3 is TGCGCCAGCAGCTTGGGACTAGCGGGAGCAGATACGCAGTATTTT. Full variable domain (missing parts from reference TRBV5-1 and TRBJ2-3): KAGVTQTPRYLIKTRGQQVTLSCSPISGHRSVSWYQQTPGQGLQFLFEYFSETQRNKGNFPGRFSGRQFSNSRSEMNVSTLELGDSALYLCASSLGLAGADTQYFGPGTRLTVL.